Listed here are 21 T cell receptor beta chains from one sample, sequenced in a study of Ad26.COV2.S vaccination and SARS-CoV-2 variants. Treatment specified: around 19 received Ad26.COV2.S at low or high dose, single or two shots; several received placebo; per-sample allocation not given. The investigators took samples on day 63 after the first vaccine or placebo injection. Profiling relied on immunoSEQ multiplex PCR, and the TCRdb table lists in-frame clones only, not all of them. The table shows 440,000 or so clones, with roughly 91% occurring only once. This material consisted of peripheral blood, taken in a trial of Ad26.COV2.S vaccine versus placebo. The receptors were sampled from a person between 18 and 65 years old who received the Ad26.COV2.S COVID-19 vaccine or a placebo.

J is TRBJ2-5 and V is TRBV28, with TRBD1 as a possible D gene (5 bases). Germline CDR1 MDHEN, CDR2 SYDVKM. The CDR3 contains 14 residues. The V gene lost 3 bases and the J gene lost 5 bases, with 13 bases spanning the gap. The CDR3 sequence: CASSLPLGAETQYF. The CDR3 region has the DNA TGTGCCAGCAGTTTGCCCCTTGGGGCGGAGACCCAGTACTTC.

Of note for this clone: Compared with germline, one end of the junction differs, possibly owing to a read error. This sequence joins TRBV23-1 and TRBJ1-1; TRBD1 aligns across 11 bases. Being an ORF, TRBV23-1 has a function that is uncertain. The CDR3 consists of 19 residues. The CDR3 loop reads CARSHRGADRGRRDTEAFF. The CDR3 DNA reads as TGCGCCCGCAGTCACCGGGGGGCGGACAGGGGGCGTCGGGACACTGAAGCTTTCTTT.

The rearrangement links TRBV20-1 to TRBJ2-1; no firm D call. Germline loops: CDR1 DFQATT, CDR2 SNEGSKA (reference sequence). Deletions cut 3 bases from V and 2 bases from J, with 14 bases between. CDR3 length equals 15 residues. The CDR3 nucleotides are TGCAGTGCTAGTGTCGCGCCAGTCCCCTACAATGAGCAGTTCTTC. Encoded protein: CSASVAPVPYNEQFF.

This chain connects TRBV5-4 to TRBJ1-6, with 9 nucleotides matching TRBD1. The CDR3 is 15 amino acids. J gave up 7 bases and V 3 bases, and 5 bases lay outside the gene matches. CDR1 is SGHNT, CDR2 YYREEE, per germline (reference sequence). The DNA of the CDR3 is TGTGCCAGCAGCTCCCGGACAGGGGAAAATTCACCCCTCCACTTT. Amino acid sequence: CASSSRTGENSPLHF.

The rearrangement uses TRBV7-9 and TRBJ2-1, with a weak D call TRBD2 (6 bases). Germline CDR1 is SEHNR and CDR2 is FQNEAQ (reference sequence). V lost 5 bases and J 8 bases, leaving 22 bases between the germline ends. CDR3 length: 16 amino acids. CDR3 amino acids: CASSGGLSGMVDEQFF. DNA for the CDR3: TGTGCCAGCAGCGGGGGGTTATCCGGCATGGTGGATGAGCAGTTCTTC.

V usage is TRBV28 and J usage is TRBJ1-1, with a weak D call TRBD1 (6 bases). In germline, CDR1 is MDHEN, CDR2 SYDVKM. The CDR3 is made up of 13 amino acids. The germline V and J ends were trimmed by 8 bases and 6 bases, with 16 bases remaining between them. The CDR3 region is CASVEAGAPEAFF. The CDR3, as DNA: TGTGCCAGCGTTGAAGCGGGGGCGCCTGAAGCTTTCTTT.

The chain links TRBV28 to TRBJ2-2; TRBD1 agrees at 7 bases. The CDR3 spans 15 residues. CDR1 and CDR2 (germline): MDHEN, SYDVKM. V shed 4 bases and J 5 bases; nucleotides not matched to a gene: 7. CDR3 sequence (DNA): TGTGCCAGCAGTTCCCCGACAGGGCGTACCGGGGAGCTGTTTTTT. Its protein is CASSSPTGRTGELFF.

The V gene is TRBV27, the J gene TRBJ1-1, with TRBD1 as a possible D gene (5 bases). The CDR3 has 11 amino acids. In germline, CDR1 is MNHEY, CDR2 SMNVEV (reference sequence). Trimming took 6 bases from V and 5 from J, leaving 7 bases between them. CDR3 sequence: CASRTVTEAFF. The CDR3 nucleotides read TGTGCCAGCAGGACAGTGACTGAAGCTTTCTTT.

The chain couples TRBV28 to TRBJ2-7; perhaps TRBD1 as D (5 bases). In germline, CDR1 is MDHEN, CDR2 SYDVKM. Deletions cut 5 bases from V and 1 base from J, with 18 bases between. The CDR3 spans 16 residues. The CDR3 nucleotides are TGTGCCAGCAGTAGGGGCCGGGCAATAAGTTCCTACGAGCAGTACTTC. Protein product: CASSRGRAISSYEQYF.

V and J are TRBV29-1 and TRBJ1-2; D may be TRBD1 (6 bases). From germline, CDR1 is SQVTM and CDR2 ANQGSEA. The CDR3 spans 12 residues. The V end was cut by 6 bases, the J end by 5 bases, with 13 bases between. This CDR3 is CSVATGEYGYTF. The CDR3 bases are TGCAGCGTCGCGACAGGTGAATATGGCTACACCTTC. Full variable domain (missing parts from reference TRBV29-1 and TRBJ1-2): SAVISQKPSRDICQRGTSLTIQCQVDSQVTMMFWYRQQPGQSLTLIATANQGSEATYESGFVIDKFPISRPNLTFSTLTVSNMSPEDSSIYLCSVATGEYGYTFGSGTRLTVV.

This chain connects TRBV19 to TRBJ2-5; D remains unclear. V gave up 1 base and J gave up 5 bases, with 14 bases separating them. This CDR3 is built from 15 residues. In germline, CDR1 is LNHDA, CDR2 SQIVND (reference sequence). The CDR3 nucleotides are TGTGCCAGTAGTATAGGGGCCAGGAAATTGGAGACCCAGTACTTC. It is translated as CASSIGARKLETQYF.

The chain joins TRBV18 to TRBJ1-2, with 7 bases fitting TRBD1. The junction had 14 bases not matched to a gene; V was cut back by 3 bases and J by 4 bases. The CDR3 totals 17 residues. Per the germline V gene, CDR1 is KGHSH and CDR2 is LQKENI. As DNA, the CDR3 is TGTGCCAGCTCACCTACAGGGGACAGTTTGGTACCCTATGGCTACACCTTC. This sequence encodes CASSPTGDSLVPYGYTF. The entire variable domain, with the rest obtained from reference TRBV18 and TRBJ1-2, is as follows: NAGVMQNPRHLVRRRGQEARLRCSPMKGHSHVYWYRQLPEEGLKFMVYLQKENIIDESGMPKERFSAEFPKEGPSILRIQQVVRGDSAAYFCASSPTGDSLVPYGYTFGSGTRLTVV.

V and J are TRBV28 and TRBJ1-2; tentative D call: TRBD1 (5 bases). The CDR3 runs to 14 residues. Germline V lookup: CDR1 MDHEN, CDR2 SYDVKM. V was trimmed by 1 base and J by 4 bases, leaving 10 bases between them. CDR3 sequence reads: CASSLLGTAYGYTF. CDR3 in DNA: TGTGCCAGCAGTTTATTAGGGACGGCCTATGGCTACACCTTC.

The chain carries TRBV4-1 and TRBJ1-1, with TRBD1 matching over 10 bases. Losses at the gene ends were 2 bases for V and 3 bases for J; bases not matched to a gene: 9. The CDR3 contains 17 residues. Germline loops: CDR1 MGHRA, CDR2 YSYEKL. The CDR3 DNA reads as TGCGCCAGCAGCCAACGCGGACAGGGGGTCGGGGACACTGAAGCTTTCTTT. It codes for CASSQRGQGVGDTEAFF.

V usage is TRBV19 and J usage is TRBJ1-5; no clear D gene. V shed 9 bases and J shed 6 bases, with 15 bases lying between them. Looked up from germline, CDR1 is LNHDA and CDR2 is SQIVND (reference sequence). The CDR3 is 13 amino acids. Written as DNA, the CDR3 is TGTGCCAGCAAGGAGGGAATAGGTCAGCCCCAGCATTTT. Its translation is CASKEGIGQPQHF.

The chain couples TRBV7-3 to TRBJ2-3; 12 bases line up with TRBD1. V shed 5 bases and J 6 bases; nucleotides not matched to a gene: 6. In germline, CDR1 is SGHTA, CDR2 FQGTGA. This CDR3 has 15 residues. The CDR3 DNA is TGTGCCAGCAGCCCACGGGACAGGGGGCCCGATACGCAGTATTTT. It specifies CASSPRDRGPDTQYF.

The chain links TRBV7-9 to TRBJ2-5, with 15 bases lining up with TRBD2. The germline V gene has CDR1 SEHNR and CDR2 FQNEAQ (reference sequence). The CDR3 is 17 residues long. V gave up 6 bases and J gave up 4 bases; unmatched junction bases: 9. CDR3 residues: CASSMGLAGGIGETQYF. CDR3 DNA sequence: TGTGCCAGCAGTATGGGACTAGCGGGAGGTATTGGAGAGACCCAGTACTTC.

CDR3 nucleotides: TGTGCCATCAGGGGAACAGGGGGCACTGAAGCTTTCTTT. Protein product: CAIRGTGGTEAFF. The V gene is TRBV10-3, the J gene TRBJ1-1, with 8 positions matching TRBD1. The CDR3 runs 13 residues. Germline V gene sequence: CDR1 ENHRY, CDR2 SYGVKD. Trimming at V came to 6 bases and at J to 4 bases, leaving 4 bases not matched to a gene.

This chain links TRBV3-1 (or the pseudogene TRBV3-2) with TRBJ2-7, with D possibly matching TRBD2 (6 bases). The CDR3 is 18 residues long. The germline V gene has CDR1 LGHDT and CDR2 YNNKEL (reference sequence). V lost 1 base, J lost 5 bases, and 24 bases lay in between. The CDR3 DNA is TGTGCCAGCAGCCAAGTCCGAGCCGGGGGAAACCCTTTCGACGAGCAGTACTTC. Amino acids: CASSQVRAGGNPFDEQYF.

CDR3 region: CASSLFPDRTNTEAFF. The CDR3 coding sequence is TGTGCCAGCAGTTTATTTCCTGACAGGACAAACACTGAAGCTTTCTTT. The chain couples TRBV27 to TRBJ1-1; D is possibly TRBD1 (6 bases). There are 16 residues in the CDR3. Germline V CDR1 and CDR2: MNHEY, SMNVEV (reference sequence). The V end was cut by 1 base, the J end by 2 bases, with 14 bases between.

This clone has only one observation. The chain employs TRBV7-3 and TRBJ1-1; 7 positions match TRBD1. The CDR3 sequence is 15 residues long. J gave up 6 bases and V 5 bases, and 12 bases lay outside the gene matches. CDR1 is SGHTA and CDR2 is FQGTGA in the germline V gene. Here the CDR3 DNA reads TGTGCCAGCAGCCGCCAAGGGGGCCTAGGGGCTGAAGCTTTCTTT. Protein: CASSRQGGLGAEAFF. Full variable domain (outside the CDR3, taken from reference TRBV7-3 and TRBJ1-1): GAGVSQTPSNKVTEKGKYVELRCDPISGHTALYWYRQSLGQGPEFLIYFQGTGAADDSGLPNDRFFAVRPEGSVSTLKIQRTERGDSAVYLCASSRQGGLGAEAFFGQGTRLTVV.